This entry features one T cell receptor (beta chain) sequence. This entry comes from a study of T-cell memory formation after mild COVID-19. Constant-segment-primed 5'RACE gave TCR alpha and TCR beta cDNA libraries with sample barcodes and UMIs. Using its own MiXCR run on the 5' RACE reads, TCRdb lists one record per CDR3 protein. The table shows some 310,000 distinct CDR3 sequences, with 20% to 25% occurring only once. CDR1 is LGHDT, CDR2 YNNKEL, per germline (reference sequence). There are 12 residues in the CDR3. V was shortened by 0 bases and J by 14 bases, with 13 bases between the two germline ends.

The TCR comes from a man between 18 and 35 years old who had mild COVID-19 (a few samples of this study predate the infection). Cell type and time point are not known. The sequencing sample was made of PBMCs or a T cell subset sorted from them (not recorded which). The rearrangement uses TRBV3-1 and TRBJ1-1; tentatively, D is TRBD1 (6 bases). The CDR3 DNA follows: TGTGCCAGCAGCCAAGACAGGGGTGAAAGGTTCTTT. This codes for CASSQDRGERFF.